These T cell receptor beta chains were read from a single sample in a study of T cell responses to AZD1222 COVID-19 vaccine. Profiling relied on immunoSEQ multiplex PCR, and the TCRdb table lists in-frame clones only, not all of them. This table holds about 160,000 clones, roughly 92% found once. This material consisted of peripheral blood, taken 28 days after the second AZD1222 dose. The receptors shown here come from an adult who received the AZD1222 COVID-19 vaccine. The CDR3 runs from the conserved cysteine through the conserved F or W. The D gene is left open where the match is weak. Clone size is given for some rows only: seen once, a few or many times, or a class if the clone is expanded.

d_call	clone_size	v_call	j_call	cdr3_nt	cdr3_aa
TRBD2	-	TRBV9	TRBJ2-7	TGTGCCAGCAGCGTTCAAGCGGGAGGGCCGTACGAGCAGTACTTC	CASSVQAGGPYEQYF
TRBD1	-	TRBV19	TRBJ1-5	TGTGCCAGTACCCTGACAGGGTCCAATCAGCCCCAGCATTTT	CASTLTGSNQPQHF
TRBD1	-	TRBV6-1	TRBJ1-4	TGTGCCAGCAGTGAATTCGACAGGGGGCGCGCTAATGAAAAACTGTTTTTT	CASSEFDRGRANEKLFF
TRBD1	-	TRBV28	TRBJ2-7	TGTGCCAGCCGGGACAGCCCCTACGAGCAGTACTTC	CASRDSPYEQYF
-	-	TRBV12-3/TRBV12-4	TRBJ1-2	TGTGCCAGCAGTTTGGGGGCGAGGGGAGGCTACACCTTC	CASSLGARGGYTF
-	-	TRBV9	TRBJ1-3	TGTGCCAGCTCGAAAGGCTCTGGAAACACCATATATTTT	CASSKGSGNTIYF
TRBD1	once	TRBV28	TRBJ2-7	TGTGCCAGCAGGGAAACAGGGGGTTTGTCCTACGAGCAGTACTTC	CASRETGGLSYEQYF
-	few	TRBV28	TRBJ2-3	TGTGCCAGCAGTCCCCCCAGACCCTCGGGCACAGATACGCAGTATTTT	CASSPPRPSGTDTQYF
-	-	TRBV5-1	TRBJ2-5	TGCGCCAGCAGCTTGCGACCCGGGACAACCAAAGAGACCCAGTACTTC	CASSLRPGTTKETQYF
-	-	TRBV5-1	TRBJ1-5	TGCGCCAGCAGCTTGGAATACCCCTCGGGGCCCCAGCATTTT	CASSLEYPSGPQHF
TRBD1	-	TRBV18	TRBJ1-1	TGTGCCAGCTCCTCGGACAGGGTGAACACTGAAGCTTTCTTT	CASSSDRVNTEAFF
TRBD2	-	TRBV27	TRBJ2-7	TGTGCCAGCAGGGTCAAACCGGGACTAGCGGGAAGGGAGTACTTC	CASRVKPGLAGREYF
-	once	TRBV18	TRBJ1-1	TGTGCCAGCTCACAGGTCAGCGGGCCGATGAACACTGAAGCTTTCTTT	CASSQVSGPMNTEAFF
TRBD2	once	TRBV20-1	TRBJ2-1	TGCAGTGCTTGGGGGGGACTAGAGCAGTTCTTC	CSAWGGLEQFF
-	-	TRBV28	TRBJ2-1	TGTGCCAGCAGGAACCCGGGACCCCCCGAAAATGAGCAGTTCTTC	CASRNPGPPENEQFF
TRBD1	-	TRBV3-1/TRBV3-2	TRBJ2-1	TGTGCCAGCAGCCGTAACAGGGGTTCCAATGAGCAGTTCTTC	CASSRNRGSNEQFF
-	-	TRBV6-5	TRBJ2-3	TGTGCCAGCAGTTACTCGCACAGAAGCACAGATACGCAGTATTTT	CASSYSHRSTDTQYF
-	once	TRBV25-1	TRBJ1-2	TGTGCCAGCAGTGAGGACCTCGGCACTTACACCTTC	CASSEDLGTYTF
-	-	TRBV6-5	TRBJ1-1	TGTGCCAGCAGTTACCTACAGGTGAACACTGAAGCTTTCTTT	CASSYLQVNTEAFF
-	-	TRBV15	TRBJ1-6	TGTGCCACAAATAAAGTAGGGGGACGTGACTCACCCCTCCACTTT	CATNKVGGRDSPLHF
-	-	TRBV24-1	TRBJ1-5	TGTGCCACCAGTGATTGGACAGTTAATCAGCCCCAGCATTTT	CATSDWTVNQPQHF
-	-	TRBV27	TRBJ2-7	TGTGCCAGCAGTTTAGTAAGGGAAAGTTCGCTGGAGCAGTACTTC	CASSLVRESSLEQYF
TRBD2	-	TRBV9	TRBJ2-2	TGTGCCAGCAGCGTGACTAGCGGGTACACCGGGGAGCTGTTTTTT	CASSVTSGYTGELFF
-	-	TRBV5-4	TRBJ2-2	TGTGCCAGCAGCTTAGGCGGGAACACCGGGGAGCTGTTTTTT	CASSLGGNTGELFF
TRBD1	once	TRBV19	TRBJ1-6	TGTGCCTGCTCCGGGACAGCTAATTCACCCCTCCACTTT	CACSGTANSPLHF
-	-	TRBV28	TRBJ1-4	TGTGCCAGCAGTGGGGGAACGAGGTGGGAAAAACTGTTTTTT	CASSGGTRWEKLFF
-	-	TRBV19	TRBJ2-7	TGTGCCAGTAGTCCCACGGCGGGGGCTGACGAGCAGTACTTC	CASSPTAGADEQYF
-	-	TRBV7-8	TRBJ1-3	TGTGCCAGCTACACCCCGGGATCTGGAAACACCATATATTTT	CASYTPGSGNTIYF
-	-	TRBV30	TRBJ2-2	TGTGCCTGGAGCACCGGGACTCTTCCTACCGGGGAGCTGTTTTTT	CAWSTGTLPTGELFF
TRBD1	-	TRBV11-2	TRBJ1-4	TGTGCCAGCAGCTTCTTAGACAGGGGGGAAAAACTGTTTTTT	CASSFLDRGEKLFF
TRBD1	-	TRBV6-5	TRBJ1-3	TGTGCCAGCCCCGACAGGGCTGGAAACACCATATATTTT	CASPDRAGNTIYF
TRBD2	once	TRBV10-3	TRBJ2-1	TGTGCCATTATGAGGGCCGCCGGGACTAGCGGGAGATTGGGGAATGAGCAGTTCTTC	CAIMRAAGTSGRLGNEQFF
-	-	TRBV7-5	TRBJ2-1	TGTGCCAGAAGCCTAACTAGCGGGAGGGCCGGGGTCGATGAGCAGTTCTTC	CARSLTSGRAGVDEQFF
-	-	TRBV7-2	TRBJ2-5	TGTGCCAGCAGCTTAGTAGCCTCGGCGGGAGAGACCCAGTACTTC	CASSLVASAGETQYF
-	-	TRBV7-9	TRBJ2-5	TGTGCTACAAGGGTGTTGGAGACCCAGTACTTC	CATRVLETQYF
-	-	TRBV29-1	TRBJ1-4	TGCAGCGTTAAGTCTATAGGGGTTCGGGAAAAACTGTTTTTT	CSVKSIGVREKLFF
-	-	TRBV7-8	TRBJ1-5	TGTGCCAGCAGCCCCCGGGGAAGGGGAATTGTTCAGCCCCAGCATTTT	CASSPRGRGIVQPQHF
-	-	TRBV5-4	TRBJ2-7	TGTGCCAGCAGCTTGGTAGGGACGTGGGGGGACGAGCAGTACTTC	CASSLVGTWGDEQYF
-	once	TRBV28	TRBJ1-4	TGTGCCAGCAGTCCGGGCAGTGTTAATGAAAAACTGTTTTTT	CASSPGSVNEKLFF
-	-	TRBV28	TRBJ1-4	TGTGCCAGCAGACTTTCTGTAGGGCTTGCAACTAATGAAAAACTGTTTTTT	CASRLSVGLATNEKLFF
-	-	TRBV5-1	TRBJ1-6	TGCGCCAGCCTCAAGAGCTCCTATAATTCACCCCTCCACTTT	CASLKSSYNSPLHF